The T cell receptor (beta chain) under discussion was sequenced for a study of beta chain features in type 1 diabetes. The study's findings and limits: Significant though moderate, a shortening of TCRB CDR3s appeared in all four CD4+ subsets of Type 1 diabetes patients.

Trimming pared 3 bases from V and 4 bases from J, leaving 12 bases between. The CDR3 runs 14 residues. Germline assignment: CDR1 LGHNA and CDR2 YSLEER. The entirety of the isolated RNA underwent reverse transcription, so expressed TCRB transcripts were sequenced. The protocol was immunoSEQ multiplex PCR, while the TCRdb copy is restricted to in-frame clones and leaves out a portion. Altogether around 360,000 clones are present, roughly an eighth being singletons, with the ten largest covering 0.008% to 0.011%. This clone came up a few times. What it binds is not known. Cells sorted by CD45RO/CCR7/CD25/CD127/CD95/CD27 comprised CD4+ naive, central memory, regulatory and stem cell-like memory cells.

This rearrangement joins TRBV4-3 to TRBJ2-5; D is perhaps TRBD1 (6 bases). This clonotype was obtained from a woman aged 18-30 years with type 1 diabetes. Sequencing was performed on naive CD4+ T cells from blood. CDR3 protein: CASSQQQGVETQYF. The CDR3 DNA reads as TGCGCCAGCAGCCAGCAACAGGGAGTAGAGACCCAGTACTTC.